This entry describes one T cell receptor beta chain. The junction had 4 bases not matched to a gene; V was cut back by 6 bases and J by 2 bases. Germline CDR1 reads MNHNY; CDR2 reads SVGAGI (reference sequence). The CDR3 contains 14 residues. Profiling relied on immunoSEQ multiplex PCR, and the TCRdb table lists in-frame clones only, not all of them. The sample has about 72,000 clones, roughly 90% seen once. The data are from a study of T cell changes during pregnancy in multiple sclerosis. The receptor's source is a female donor in good health, enrolled as a control in a pregnancy study. Specimen: peripheral blood, collected in the first trimester of pregnancy. J is TRBJ2-7 and V is TRBV6-6, with 10 positions matching TRBD1. The CDR3, as DNA: TGTGCCAGCAGAGGACAGGGGGACACCTACGAGCAGTACTTC. Translation: CASRGQGDTYEQYF.